Included here is one T cell receptor beta chain sequence, with context. Per the authors' pipeline: Scientists estimated how many nucleated cells there were by amplifying reference gene primers. Generated by immunoSEQ multiplex PCR, the TCRdb table keeps only in-frame clones and is missing some. For V, J and clone size, that table is used; D and trimming come from the DNA. Of approximately 33,000 clones in the sample, around 90% were seen once. The data are from a study of blood T cell repertoires in COVID-19. The germline CDR1 and CDR2 sequences are DFQATT and SNEGSKA (reference sequence). The CDR3 loop spans 14 amino acids. The V end lost 3 bases, the J end lost 0 bases, and 8 bases lay between the germline ends.

The genes are TRBV20-1 and TRBJ1-4; D ambiguous. This receptor was taken from a man aged 55 to 69 with COVID-19, enrolled during active disease. Sequencing input: peripheral blood. Here the CDR3 reads CSASPGATNEKLFF. CDR3 nucleotide sequence: TGCAGTGCTAGTCCCGGGGCAACTAATGAAAAACTGTTTTTT.